The present entry profiles one TCR beta chain with its context. The target of this receptor is not known. No much larger clonotype is one base removed from it; base qualities were not supplied. This specimen includes other DNA sequences encoding the same CDR3. According to the germline V gene, CDR1 reads SGHAT and CDR2 reads FQNNGV. V was cut back by 1 base and J by 2 bases, leaving a gap of 8 bases between them. The CDR3 numbers 14 residues from cysteine through phenylalanine. Only the CDR3 DNA stays, 42 bases, in frame from base 1. Taken with the paper, the label for treatment or condition translates to: some 20 received Ad26.COV2.S at low or high dose, single or two shots; about 5 received placebo; per-sample allocation not given. For vaccine and placebo recipients, repertoires were sequenced using samples collected on day 63 after the first injection. In Cohort 1b, 25 or so adults aged 18-55 years were enrolled at a single site in Boston, USA, between 29 July and 7 August 2020. Ad26.COV2.S consisted of a replication-incompetent adenovirus type 26 vector by which a prefusion-stabilized SARS-CoV-2 spike protein from the original Wuhan strain was expressed.

This sample stems from a study of Ad26.COV2.S vaccination and SARS-CoV-2 variants (dated by TCRdb to about 2021). About the investigation overall: Vaccine-arm donors came from COV1001, a multicentre, randomized, double-blind, placebo-controlled phase I-IIa trial of Ad26.COV2.S in healthy adults. Ad26.COV2.S was administered intramuscularly at 5 x 10^10 or 1 x 10^11 viral particles, either as a single shot or as two shots given 56 days apart. TCRbeta repertoire sequencing served as the tool for gauging how specific and how broad the SARS-CoV-2-reactive T cell receptors were following Ad26.COV2.S vaccination. A total of approximately 32 samples were included in the TCR-sequenced set, comprising roughly 20 Ad26.COV2.S vaccine recipients, 5 placebo recipients and 8 SARS-CoV-2 convalescent individuals. Trial participants were randomized into five groups of five, in which low-dose or high-dose Ad26.COV2.S was given once or twice, or placebo was given on both occasions. Throughout the experiments and outcome assessment, investigators stayed blinded to trial group allocation. General findings and caveats noted by the study authors: Comparing responses between vaccine doses or regimens was not something the study was powered to do. Vaccine and placebo recipients had comparable non-spike TCR breadth, which fits with the vaccine containing only spike. The authors noted that the TCR breadth and depth analyses may have underestimated total T cell responses. Ad26.COV2.S recipients had higher spike-specific TCR breadth than placebo recipients (P = 0.0014). After vaccination, substantial breadth of spike-specific CD8+ and CD4+ T cell responses was reported.

TCRbeta CDR3 regions were sequenced with the immunoSEQ Assay. After extraction, genomic DNA underwent amplification by bias-controlled multiplex PCR, followed by high-throughput sequencing. Processing in the source paper ran as follows. Collapsing and filtering of sequences were performed to quantify the absolute abundance of each unique TCRbeta CDR3 region. T cell fraction was estimated by normalizing TCRbeta template counts to usable DNA, which was measured by amplifying reference genes present in all nucleated cells. Repertoire TCRs were annotated as SARS-CoV-2-specific when V gene, CDR3 amino acid sequence and J gene were exactly matched to a known reactive TCR set. The reference SARS-CoV-2 TCR set was derived from MIRA and filtered for enrichment in COVID-19-positive ImmuneCODE repertoires, a step that removed public or cross-reactive TCRs. Drawing on the MIRA antigens, annotated TCRs were analysed further at the level of specific ORF or position within ORF. Depth was the summed frequency of annotated unique rearrangements, while breadth was defined as annotated unique rearrangements over total unique productive rearrangements. Two-sided Wilcoxon rank-sum tests were used to compare TCR breadth between groups. The table comes from immuneACCESS by way of TCRdb, which keeps in-frame sequences with V and J called. Part of the clones is missing from these tables; in studies checked, under half for an unresolved V gene and the rest for unknown reasons. From that table come the V and J calls and clone size; the DNA was used to work out D and trimming. The sample profile shows 350,000 to 450,000 clones; approximately 81% of them were found once. Together, the top ten hold less than 4% of the sample.

The TCR sequence derives from a person aged 18-60 years who received the Ad26.COV2.S COVID-19 vaccine or a placebo. The sequence is built from TRBV11-2 and TRBJ2-5, and TRBD2 may be the D gene, going by 6 matching bases. Sequencing was performed on peripheral blood, taken in a trial of Ad26.COV2.S vaccine versus placebo. CDR3 reads: CASSLVRGQETQYF. The nucleotide sequence is given as TGTGCCAGCAGCTTAGTTCGGGGGCAAGAGACCCAGTACTTC.